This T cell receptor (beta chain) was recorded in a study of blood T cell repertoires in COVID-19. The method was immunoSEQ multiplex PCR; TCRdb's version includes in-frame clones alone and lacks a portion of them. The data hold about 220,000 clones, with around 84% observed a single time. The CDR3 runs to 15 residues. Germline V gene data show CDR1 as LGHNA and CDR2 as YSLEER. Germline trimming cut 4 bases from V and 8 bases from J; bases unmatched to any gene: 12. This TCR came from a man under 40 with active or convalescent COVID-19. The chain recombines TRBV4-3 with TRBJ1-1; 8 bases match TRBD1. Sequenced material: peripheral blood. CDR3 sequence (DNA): TGCGCCAGCAGCCCGTACAGGGGGGCGGGCGGCGAAGCTTTCTTT. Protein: CASSPYRGAGGEAFF.